Listed below are T cell receptor beta chains from one sample, sequenced in a study of T cell responses to AZD1222 COVID-19 vaccine. Clones were read by immunoSEQ multiplex PCR, and TCRdb kept only the in-frame ones, dropping some. The repertoire holds about 150,000 clones, with around 91% as singletons. The sample was peripheral blood, taken 28 days after the second AZD1222 dose. These receptors were obtained from an adult who received the AZD1222 COVID-19 vaccine. CDR3s include the opening cysteine and the closing phenylalanine or tryptophan. The D gene is left open where the match is weak. A row's size may be missing; if present it is once, few, many or a size class.

length,J,size,V,D,CDR3,DNA
15,TRBJ2-7,NA,TRBV10-3,NA,CAISEPQGGTYEQYF,TGTGCCATCAGTGAGCCCCAGGGGGGGACCTACGAGCAGTACTTC
14,TRBJ1-1,once,TRBV7-2,TRBD1,CASSRARTGSEAFF,TGTGCCAGCAGCCGCGCTCGGACAGGAAGTGAAGCTTTCTTT
16,TRBJ2-4,few,TRBV28,TRBD1,CASSFRDSLAKNIQYF,TGTGCCAGCAGTTTCCGGGACAGCCTAGCCAAAAACATTCAGTACTTC
8,TRBJ1-1,NA,TRBV29-1,NA,CTSSEAFF,TGCACCAGTTCCGAAGCTTTCTTT
14,TRBJ1-2,NA,TRBV5-4,NA,CASSHPGKVDGYTF,TGTGCCAGCAGCCACCCCGGGAAGGTGGATGGCTACACCTTC
16,TRBJ2-5,NA,TRBV9,NA,CASSPSTGALLRTQYF,TGTGCCAGCAGCCCGTCGACAGGCGCGCTTTTGAGGACCCAGTACTTC
15,TRBJ1-5,NA,TRBV7-9,TRBD1,CASSPSGQGNQPQHF,TGTGCCAGCAGCCCATCGGGACAGGGTAATCAGCCCCAGCATTTT
18,TRBJ1-6,few,TRBV7-9,NA,CASSRGAGRPSYNSPLHF,TGTGCCAGCAGCCGGGGGGCGGGGAGGCCCTCCTATAATTCACCCCTCCACTTT
20,TRBJ2-2,NA,TRBV4-1,NA,CASSQEYGRGSGANTGELFF,TGCGCCAGCAGCCAAGAATACGGCAGGGGTTCGGGCGCGAACACCGGGGAGCTGTTTTTT
15,TRBJ2-7,NA,TRBV30,TRBD1,CAWSPGTVVSYEQYF,TGTGCCTGGAGTCCCGGGACAGTAGTCTCCTACGAGCAGTACTTC
15,TRBJ1-2,NA,TRBV5-1,NA,CASSPQGGINYGYTF,TGCGCCAGCAGCCCACAGGGAGGGATTAACTATGGCTACACCTTC
14,TRBJ1-1,NA,TRBV18,NA,CASSPGGRVTEAFF,TGTGCCAGCTCACCAGGGGGAAGGGTCACTGAAGCTTTCTTT
13,TRBJ1-5,NA,TRBV2,TRBD1,CASNTRGDQPQHF,TGTGCCAGCAACACCAGGGGGGATCAGCCCCAGCATTTT
15,TRBJ1-3,NA,TRBV6-5,NA,CATGQGWSSGNTIYF,TGTGCCACCGGGCAGGGTTGGAGCTCTGGAAACACCATATATTTT
14,TRBJ1-1,NA,TRBV3-1/TRBV3-2,NA,CASSQYKENTEAFF,TGTGCCAGCAGCCAATACAAGGAGAACACTGAAGCTTTCTTT
18,TRBJ1-6,once,TRBV28,NA,CASSLIPGTADYNSPLHF,TGTGCCAGCAGTTTAATTCCCGGGACCGCAGATTATAATTCACCCCTCCACTTT
16,TRBJ2-7,NA,TRBV7-6,NA,CASSLFPGTPDGEQYF,TGTGCCAGCAGTTTATTTCCCGGGACACCAGACGGGGAGCAGTACTTC
15,TRBJ1-5,NA,TRBV28,NA,CASRSAGGLNQPQHF,TGTGCCAGCCGCTCAGCGGGCGGATTGAATCAGCCCCAGCATTTT
16,TRBJ1-4,NA,TRBV7-8,NA,CASSPVGGFTNEKLFF,TGTGCCAGCAGCCCGGTGGGGGGGTTCACTAATGAAAAACTGTTTTTT
13,TRBJ2-1,NA,TRBV9,NA,CASSVGVHNEQFF,TGTGCCAGCAGCGTAGGAGTCCACAATGAGCAGTTCTTC